This record covers a single T cell receptor beta chain. This entry belongs to a study of blood T cell repertoires in COVID-19. Study-wide background: The origin of the acute and convalescent COVID-19 samples was the United States, Italy and Spain. In each case, the material was cDNA or gDNA derived from T cells, B-cell-depleted T cells, or PBMCs.

The V gene end was trimmed by 0 bases and the J gene end by 5 bases; junction bases not matched to a gene: 4. This CDR3 comprises 15 residues. Germline V CDR1 and CDR2: LGHNA, YSLEER. Original analysis: Cell counts per sample came from amplifying reference gene primers. Here immunoSEQ multiplex PCR was the method, and the copy in TCRdb shows in-frame clones only, minus some. The V and J calls and clone size are taken from that table; D and trimming were inferred from the DNA. The sample shows around 220,000 clones, approximately 91% of them seen only once. The J gene is TRBJ2-5, the V gene TRBV4-3; 9 bases agree with TRBD1. The sample comprised peripheral blood. This clonotype was obtained from a woman aged 40 to 55 who had recovered from COVID-19. The CDR3 loop is CASSQDGTGRETQYF. CDR3 sequence (DNA): TGCGCCAGCAGCCAAGATGGGACAGGGAGGGAGACCCAGTACTTC.